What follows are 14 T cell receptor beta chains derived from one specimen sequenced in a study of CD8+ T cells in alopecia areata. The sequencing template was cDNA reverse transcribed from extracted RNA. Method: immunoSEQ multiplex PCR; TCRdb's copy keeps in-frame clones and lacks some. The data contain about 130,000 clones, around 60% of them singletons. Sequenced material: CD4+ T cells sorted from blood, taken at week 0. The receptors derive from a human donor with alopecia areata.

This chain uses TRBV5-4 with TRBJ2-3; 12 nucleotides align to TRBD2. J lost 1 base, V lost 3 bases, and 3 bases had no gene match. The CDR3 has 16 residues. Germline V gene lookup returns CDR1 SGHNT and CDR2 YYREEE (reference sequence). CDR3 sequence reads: CASSSWTSGGTDTQYF. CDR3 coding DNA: TGTGCCAGCAGCTCCTGGACTAGCGGGGGCACAGATACGCAGTATTTT.

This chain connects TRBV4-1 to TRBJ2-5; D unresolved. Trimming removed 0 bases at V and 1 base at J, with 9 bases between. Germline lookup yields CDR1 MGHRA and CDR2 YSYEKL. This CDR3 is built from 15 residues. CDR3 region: CASSQEKGSQETQYF. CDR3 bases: TGCGCCAGCAGCCAAGAGAAGGGATCCCAAGAGACCCAGTACTTC.

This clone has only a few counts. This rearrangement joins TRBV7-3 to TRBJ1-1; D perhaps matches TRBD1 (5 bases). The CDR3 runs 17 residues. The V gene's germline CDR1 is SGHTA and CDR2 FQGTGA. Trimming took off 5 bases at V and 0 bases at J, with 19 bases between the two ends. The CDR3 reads CASSAASGPSMNTEAFF. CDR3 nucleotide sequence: TGTGCCAGCAGCGCCGCGTCGGGACCTAGCATGAACACTGAAGCTTTCTTT.

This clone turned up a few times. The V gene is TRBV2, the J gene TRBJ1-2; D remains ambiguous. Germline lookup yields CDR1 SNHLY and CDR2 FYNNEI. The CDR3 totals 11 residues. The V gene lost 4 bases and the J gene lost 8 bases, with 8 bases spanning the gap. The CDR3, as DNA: TGTGCCAGCAGTGTCCGGAGCGGCTACACCTTC. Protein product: CASSVRSGYTF.

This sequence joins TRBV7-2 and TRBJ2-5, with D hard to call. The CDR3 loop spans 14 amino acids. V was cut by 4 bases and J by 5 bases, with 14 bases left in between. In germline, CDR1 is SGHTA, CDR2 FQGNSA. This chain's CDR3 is CASSSHSTAETQYF. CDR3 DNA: TGTGCCAGCAGCTCCCACTCGACTGCGGAGACCCAGTACTTC.

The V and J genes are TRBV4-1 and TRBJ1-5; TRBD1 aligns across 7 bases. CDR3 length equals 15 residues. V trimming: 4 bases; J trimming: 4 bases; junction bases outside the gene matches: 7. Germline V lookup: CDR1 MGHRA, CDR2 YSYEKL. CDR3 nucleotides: TGCGCCAGCAGCCCCCTTCGACAGGGTAATCAGCCCCAGCATTTT. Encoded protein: CASSPLRQGNQPQHF.

The CDR3 sequence is CASSLSPGVYEQYF. Here the CDR3 DNA reads TGCGCCAGCAGCTTGTCTCCGGGAGTCTACGAGCAGTACTTC. This chain connects TRBV5-1 to TRBJ2-7, with D maybe TRBD2 (6 bases). This CDR3 has 14 residues. Deletions cut 1 base from V and 3 bases from J, with 11 bases between. Germline CDR1 reads SGHRS; CDR2 reads YFSETQ. Variable domain in full (rest from reference TRBV5-1 and TRBJ2-7): KAGVTQTPRYLIKTRGQQVTLSCSPISGHRSVSWYQQTPGQGLQFLFEYFSETQRNKGNFPGRFSGRQFSNSRSEMNVSTLELGDSALYLCASSLSPGVYEQYFGPGTRLTVT.

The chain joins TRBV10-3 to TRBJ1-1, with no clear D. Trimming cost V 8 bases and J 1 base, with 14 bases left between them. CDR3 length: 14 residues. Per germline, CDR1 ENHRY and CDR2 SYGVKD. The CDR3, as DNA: TGTGCCATCGGCTTGGGTAGGGAGAACACTGAAGCTTTCTTT. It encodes CAIGLGRENTEAFF.

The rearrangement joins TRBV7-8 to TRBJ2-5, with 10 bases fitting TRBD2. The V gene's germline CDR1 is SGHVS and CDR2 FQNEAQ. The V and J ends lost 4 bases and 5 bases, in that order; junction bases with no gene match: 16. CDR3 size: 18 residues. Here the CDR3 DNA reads TGTGCCAGCAGCTCAGGACTAGCGGAGCACTCCCGACGGGAGACCCAGTACTTC. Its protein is CASSSGLAEHSRRETQYF. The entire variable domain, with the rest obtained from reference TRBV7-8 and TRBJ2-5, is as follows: GAGVSQSPRYKVAKRGQDVALRCDPISGHVSLFWYQQALGQGPEFLTYFQNEAQLDKSGLPSDRFFAERPEGSVSTLKIQRTQQEDSAVYLCASSSGLAEHSRRETQYFGPGTRLLVL.

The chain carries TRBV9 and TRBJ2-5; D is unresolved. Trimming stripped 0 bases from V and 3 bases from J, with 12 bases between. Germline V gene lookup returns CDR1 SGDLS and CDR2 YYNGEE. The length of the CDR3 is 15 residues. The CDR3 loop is CASSVGGSAKETQYF. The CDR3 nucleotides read TGTGCCAGCAGCGTAGGGGGTAGTGCTAAAGAGACCCAGTACTTC.

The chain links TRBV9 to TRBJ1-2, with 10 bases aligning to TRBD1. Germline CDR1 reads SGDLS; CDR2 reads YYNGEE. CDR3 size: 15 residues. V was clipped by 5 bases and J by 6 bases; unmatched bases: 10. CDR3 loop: CASSFGTGEFDGYTF. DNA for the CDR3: TGTGCCAGCAGTTTCGGGACAGGGGAATTCGATGGCTACACCTTC. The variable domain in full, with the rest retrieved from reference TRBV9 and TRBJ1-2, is DSGVTQTPKHLITATGQRVTLRCSPRSGDLSVYWYQQSLDQGLQFLIQYYNGEERAKGNILERFSAQQFPDLHSELNLSSLELGDSALYFCASSFGTGEFDGYTFGSGTRLTVV.

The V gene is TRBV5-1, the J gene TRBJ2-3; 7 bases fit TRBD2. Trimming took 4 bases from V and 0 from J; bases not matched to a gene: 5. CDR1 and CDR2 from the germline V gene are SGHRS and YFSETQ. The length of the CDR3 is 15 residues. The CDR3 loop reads CASSPGGRSTDTQYF. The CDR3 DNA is TGCGCCAGCAGCCCGGGGGGACGGAGCACAGATACGCAGTATTTT.

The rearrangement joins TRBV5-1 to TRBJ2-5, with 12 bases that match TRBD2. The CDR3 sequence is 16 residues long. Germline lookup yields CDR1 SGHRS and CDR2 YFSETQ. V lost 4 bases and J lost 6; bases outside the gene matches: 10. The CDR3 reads CASSISTSGGEKTQYF. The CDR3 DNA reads TGCGCCAGCAGCATCTCGACTAGCGGGGGTGAAAAGACCCAGTACTTC.

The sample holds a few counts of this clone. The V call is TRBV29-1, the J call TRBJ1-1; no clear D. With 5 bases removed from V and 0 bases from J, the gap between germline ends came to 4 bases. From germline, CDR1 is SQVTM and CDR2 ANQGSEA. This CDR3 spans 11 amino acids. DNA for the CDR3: TGCAGCGTTATGATGAACACTGAAGCTTTCTTT. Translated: CSVMMNTEAFF.